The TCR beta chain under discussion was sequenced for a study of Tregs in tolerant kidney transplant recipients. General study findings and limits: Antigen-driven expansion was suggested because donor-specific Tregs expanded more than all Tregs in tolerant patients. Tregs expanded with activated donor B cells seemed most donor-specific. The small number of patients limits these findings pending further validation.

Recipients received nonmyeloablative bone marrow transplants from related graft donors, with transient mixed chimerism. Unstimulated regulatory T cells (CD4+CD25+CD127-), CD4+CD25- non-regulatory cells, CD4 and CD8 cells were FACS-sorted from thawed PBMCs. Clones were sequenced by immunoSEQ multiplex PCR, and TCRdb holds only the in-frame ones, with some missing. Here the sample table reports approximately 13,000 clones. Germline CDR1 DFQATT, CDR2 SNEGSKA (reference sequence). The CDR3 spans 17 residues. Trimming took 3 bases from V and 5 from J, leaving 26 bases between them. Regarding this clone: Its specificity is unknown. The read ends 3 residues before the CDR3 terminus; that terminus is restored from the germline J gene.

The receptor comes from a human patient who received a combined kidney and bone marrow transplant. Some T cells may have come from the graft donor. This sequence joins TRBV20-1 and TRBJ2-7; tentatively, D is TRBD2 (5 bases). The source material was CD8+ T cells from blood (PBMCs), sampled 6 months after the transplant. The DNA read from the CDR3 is TGCAGTGCTAGCCTATTCGCGGGTCCCTCCGGTCGGAACGAG. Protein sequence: CSASLFAGPSGRNE. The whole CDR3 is CSASLFAGPSGRNEQYF.